The present T cell receptor beta chain was sequenced within a study of OX40 agonist ivuxolimab in advanced cancers. The CDR3 has 14 residues. Germline assignment: CDR1 SGHRS and CDR2 YFSETQ. The V gene lost 4 bases and the J gene lost 6 bases, with 16 bases spanning the gap. The protocol was immunoSEQ multiplex PCR, while the TCRdb copy is restricted to in-frame clones and leaves out a portion. The table has 40,000 to 50,000 clones, around four fifths seen once. Material: CD4+ or CD8+ T cells sorted from blood, obtained in a trial of the OX40 agonist ivuxolimab. The J gene is TRBJ1-1, the V gene TRBV5-1, with D possibly matching TRBD1 (5 bases). The TCR sequence derives from an adult with an advanced solid tumor such as melanoma, head and neck, liver or kidney cancer. CDR3 sequence reads: CASSRGNGVAEAFF. The CDR3 DNA follows: TGCGCCAGCAGCAGGGGAAATGGGGTCGCTGAAGCTTTCTTT.